Following are 15 T cell receptor beta chains from one sample sequenced in a study of tumor-infiltrating lymphocytes in primary liver carcinoma. Investigators took RNA and DNA out together from approximately 22-30 mg of unsorted bulk tissue. Making TCR beta cDNA involved approximately 0.5 ug total RNA and a constant-region primer. Three rounds of nested multiplex PCR with slightly modified ARM-PCR produced TCR beta libraries. It was with TRBV1-TRBV30 forward primers and a C-beta reverse primer that the first two PCR rounds were run, at about 10 cycles each. TCRdb processed the multiplex PCR reads anew with MiXCR; each CDR3 protein has one entry. Of tens of thousands of distinct CDR3 sequences detected, over 60% appear once; the ten largest clones hold roughly 40%. Material for sequencing was liver tumor tissue from sampling region 4. The sample's subset: tumor region T4, right-lateral pole. These receptors were obtained from a man aged 35 to 55 with primary liver carcinoma and hepatitis B virus infection.

A word on this clonotype: The conserved final phenylalanine or tryptophan is absent from the CDR3, which likely points to a read error. The DNA is omitted, as the CDR3 cannot be located on it reliably, and the CDR3 follows TCRdb's listing. The V gene is TRBV11-1, the J gene TRBJ2-1; the table calls TRBD2, which could not be checked here. Germline V gene lookup returns CDR1 SGHAT and CDR2 FQDESV (reference sequence). Including both end residues, the CDR3 is 19 amino acids long. The CDR3 region is CARSTGGTVKSPIWNEQLS.

Of note for this clonotype: No conserved phenylalanine or tryptophan is present at the end of the CDR3, so a read error is the likely explanation. The chain has TRBV11-2 and TRBJ2-1, with D unresolved. Germline V CDR1 and CDR2: SGHAT, FQNNGV. CDR3 length: 14 residues. CDR3 in DNA: TGTGTCAGCAGCTTATACTGGCTAGTTAGTGAGCAGTTCTCT. This sequence encodes CVSSLYWLVSEQFS.

Notes on this clonotype: A junction end diverges from the germline sequence, so it may reflect a read error. The chain is built from TRBV11-2 and TRBJ2-1; 7 nucleotides line up with TRBD2. CDR1 is SGHAT, CDR2 FQNNGV, per germline. This CDR3 is 16 amino acids long. The CDR3 protein is CAGSLELLAEMNDQFF. For the CDR3, the DNA is TGTGCCGGCAGCTTAGAGCTCCTAGCGGAAATGAATGACCAGTTCTTC.

Remarks on this clonotype: One end of the junction varies from germline; a read error may be responsible. The chain combines TRBV6-1 with TRBJ2-1, with 9 bases identical to TRBD1. Per the germline V gene, CDR1 is MNHNS and CDR2 is SASEGT. This CDR3 comprises 14 residues. The CDR3: CVSRDRASYNEQFF. The CDR3 nucleotides are TGTGTCAGCAGGGACAGGGCGTCCTACAACGAGCAGTTCTTC.

Many counts were recorded for this clonotype. The chain joins TRBV28 to TRBJ2-5, with 8 positions matching TRBD2. Germline V gene data show CDR1 as MDHEN and CDR2 as SYDVKM. The CDR3 spans 17 residues. The junction had 13 bases not matched to a gene; V was cut back by 2 bases and J by 5 bases. CDR3 sequence: CASSLLVGSGMIETQYF. Written as DNA, the CDR3 is TGTGCCAGCAGTTTACTTGTCGGTAGCGGGATGATTGAGACCCAGTACTTC. Supplemented by reference TRBV28 and TRBJ2-5, the full variable domain reads DVKVTQSSRYLVKRTGEKVFLECVQDMDHENMFWYRQDPGLGLRLIYFSYDVKMKEKGDIPEGYSVSREKKERFSLILESASTNQTSMYLCASSLLVGSGMIETQYFGPGTRLLVL.

Remarks on this clonotype: A much larger clonotype is one base distant, so this may be a read error. The chain recombines TRBV29-1 with TRBJ2-4, with unresolved D. The CDR3 runs 12 residues. Germline assignment: CDR1 SQVTM and CDR2 ANQGSEA. The CDR3 nucleotides read TGCAGCGTTGCGGACCCTCAAAACATCCAGTACTTC. Translating it yields CSVADPQNIQYF.

A remark on this clonotype: A read error may produce the germline difference seen at one junction end. The CDR3 DNA sequence: TGTGCCAGCAGTACTACCTCGGGAGCTAACACCGAGGAGCTGTTTTTT. The encoded protein is CASSTTSGANTEELFF. The rearrangement links TRBV6-6 to TRBJ2-2; perhaps TRBD2 as D (6 bases). The CDR3 sequence is 16 residues long. Germline V gene data show CDR1 as MNHNY and CDR2 as SVGAGI (reference sequence).

Note on this clonotype: Since a much larger clone is just one base distant, this may be a read error. CDR3 in DNA: TGTGTCAGCAGTTTTTGGTGGGGGGACGAGCAGTACTTC. Its protein is CVSSFWWGDEQYF. The J gene is TRBJ2-7, the V gene TRBV28, with D possibly matching TRBD2 (6 bases). Looked up from germline, CDR1 is MDHEN and CDR2 is SYDVKM. This CDR3 has 13 amino acids.

This clonotype was counted a single time. Germline is not matched at one junction end, which may reflect a read error. V gene TRBV29-1 combines with J gene TRBJ1-1, with unresolved D. This CDR3 is built from 15 residues. Germline V lookup: CDR1 SQVTM, CDR2 ANQGSEA. CDR3 sequence reads: CSVSVGWVMNIEAFF. CDR3 bases: TGCAGCGTTTCCGTAGGGTGGGTCATGAACATTGAAGCTTTCTTT.

As concerns this clonotype: This clone may be a read error of a much larger clone one base away. The rearrangement links TRBV28 to TRBJ2-7, with D uncertain. The CDR3 covers 15 residues. CDR1 is MDHEN and CDR2 is SYDVKM in the germline V gene. V was shortened by 5 bases and J by 7 bases, with 21 bases between the two germline ends. CDR3 coding DNA: TGTGCCAGCAGTACAGACGGACGGGCCCTTAGAGAGCAGTACTTC. Its protein is CASSTDGRALREQYF.

Comment on this clonotype: Sequence at one end of the junction differs from germline and may be a read error. The chain joins TRBV6-6 to TRBJ2-4; TRBD2 matches 12 bases. Germline loops: CDR1 MNHNY, CDR2 SVGAGI (reference sequence). The CDR3 length is 16 residues. CDR3 DNA sequence: TGTGCCAGCAGTCCGACTAGCGGGGGAACCAAAAACATTCACTACTTC. Protein sequence: CASSPTSGGTKNIHYF.

This clonotype was seen a few times. The chain has TRBV10-3 and TRBJ2-7; the D is unclear. Trimming stripped 11 bases from V and 5 bases from J, with 19 bases between. The CDR3 has 13 amino acids. Germline CDR1 reads ENHRY; CDR2 reads SYGVKD. CDR3 DNA sequence: TGTGCCTCACAGTCGGGCTTGTTTGACGAGCAGTACTTC. This codes for CASQSGLFDEQYF.

This clonotype was seen just once. A read error may produce the germline difference seen at one junction end. The chain joins TRBV11-2 to TRBJ1-2, with TRBD1 matching over 7 bases. Germline loops: CDR1 SGHAT, CDR2 FQNNGV. The CDR3 extends over 15 amino acids. DNA for the CDR3: TGTGCGAGCAGCTATACAGGGGACTCCTCCCCTGGCTGCACCTTC. It encodes CASSYTGDSSPGCTF.

The chain is built from TRBV10-3 and TRBJ2-7; D is ambiguous. There are 12 residues in the CDR3. V was shortened by 11 bases and J by 7 bases, with 18 bases between the two germline ends. The germline CDR1 and CDR2 sequences are ENHRY and SYGVKD. CDR3 nucleotides: TGTGCCCTCAATGAAGCTGGGCAAGAGCAGTACTTC. Translating it yields CALNEAGQEQYF.

The count of this clonotype is one. J is TRBJ2-1 and V is TRBV6-1; TRBD1 agrees at 7 bases. This CDR3 has 14 residues. V dropped 8 bases and J dropped 6; count of bases not matched to a gene: 10. Germline V gives CDR1 MNHNS, CDR2 SASEGT. This CDR3 reads CASPSFDRANEQFF. The CDR3 nucleotides are TGTGCCAGCCCGAGTTTTGACAGGGCCAATGAGCAGTTCTTC.